These 10 T cell receptor beta chains share one sample of origin, sequenced in a study of shared clonotypes between healthy human individuals. Naivety among CD8 cells was defined by CD45RO negativity and positive CCR7 selection, thereby excluding terminally differentiated effector memory CD45RA+ cells. The data were produced by immunoSEQ multiplex PCR, yet TCRdb's version contains in-frame clones alone and is incomplete. This table holds approximately 600,000 clones, 85% to 95% found once. The sample was naive CD8+ T cells sorted from blood. The receptors shown here come from a woman in her twenties or thirties in good health.

As regards this clone: The sample contains more than one DNA sequence encoding this CDR3. This sequence joins TRBV27 and TRBJ2-7; TRBD1 agrees at 8 bases. The trim removed 8 bases at V and 3 bases at J, leaving 6 bases unmatched. The CDR3 has 13 amino acids. Germline loops: CDR1 MNHEY, CDR2 SMNVEV (reference sequence). In DNA, the CDR3 is TGTGCCAGCCGCCCTGGGACAGGCTACGAGCAGTACTTC. This codes for CASRPGTGYEQYF.

The CDR3 DNA is TGTGCCAGCAGCTTGCGGGGGGTGGATACCGGGGAGCTGTTTTTT. Translated, it gives CASSLRGVDTGELFF. V gene TRBV5-4 combines with J gene TRBJ2-2, with TRBD2 matching over 7 bases. CDR1 and CDR2 from the germline V gene are SGHNT and YYREEE (reference sequence). This CDR3 is built from 15 residues. J gave up 5 bases and V 1 base, and 5 bases lay outside the gene matches.

The chain has TRBV28 and TRBJ2-1; 7 bases fit TRBD2. J lost 8 bases, V lost 4 bases, and 8 bases had no gene match. This CDR3 is built from 14 residues. From germline, CDR1 is MDHEN and CDR2 SYDVKM. This CDR3 reads CASSSTWGRDEQFF. The CDR3 DNA sequence: TGTGCCAGCAGTTCCACTTGGGGGAGGGATGAGCAGTTCTTC.

The chain recombines TRBV15 with TRBJ2-7; 8 bases fit TRBD2. Germline lookup yields CDR1 LNHNV and CDR2 YYDKDF (reference sequence). The CDR3 contains 20 residues. V lost 0 bases to trimming and J lost 2 bases; unmatched junction nucleotides: 18. The DNA of the CDR3 is TGTGCCACCAGCAGAGATCGTATTGGTAGCGGGAACTTGCAGCCCTACGAGCAGTACTTC. It encodes CATSRDRIGSGNLQPYEQYF. Looking up the rest from reference TRBV15 and TRBJ2-7 gives the full variable domain: DAMVIQNPRYQVTQFGKPVTLSCSQTLNHNVMYWYQQKSSQAPKLLFHYYDKDFNNEADTPDNFQSRRPNTSFCFLDIRSPGLGDTAMYLCATSRDRIGSGNLQPYEQYFGPGTRLTVT.

The chain recombines TRBV27 with TRBJ1-5; D gene ambiguous. This CDR3 contains 15 residues. CDR1 is MNHEY and CDR2 is SMNVEV in the germline V gene (reference sequence). V was trimmed by 4 bases and J by 3 bases, leaving 13 bases between them. The CDR3 nucleotides are TGTGCCAGCAGTTCGGAAGGCGGGAACAATCAGCCCCAGCATTTT. Translated, it gives CASSSEGGNNQPQHF.

CDR3 in amino acids: CASSLGGGGTDEQYF. In DNA, the CDR3 is TGTGCCAGCAGCCTCGGGGGAGGGGGGACTGACGAGCAGTACTTC. This rearrangement joins TRBV5-6 to TRBJ2-7; perhaps TRBD2 as D (7 bases). This CDR3 region has 15 residues. V shed 4 bases and J shed 5 bases, with 19 bases lying between them. CDR1 SGHDT and CDR2 YYEEEE come from the germline V gene.

The rearrangement joins TRBV6-1 to TRBJ1-2; D is unclear. Germline values: CDR1 MNHNS, CDR2 SASEGT. The length of the CDR3 is 16 residues. V lost 0 bases and J 7 bases, leaving 18 bases between the germline ends. The CDR3 protein is CASSEAGYPQSGGYTF. In DNA, the CDR3 is TGTGCCAGCAGTGAAGCGGGTTACCCCCAATCGGGTGGCTACACCTTC.

This chain connects TRBV28 to TRBJ1-2; tentatively, D is TRBD1 (5 bases). The germline gives CDR1 MDHEN, CDR2 SYDVKM. The ends were cut back, 8 bases at V and 0 bases at J, with 16 bases in the middle. This CDR3 comprises 15 residues. The CDR3 is CASESPPGPNYGYTF. CDR3 DNA sequence: TGTGCCAGCGAGTCCCCCCCAGGGCCTAACTATGGCTACACCTTC.

This clone was counted a few times. Different DNA sequences within this sample yield the same CDR3. V gene TRBV9 combines with J gene TRBJ2-7, with 11 bases identical to TRBD1. The CDR3 extends over 14 amino acids. Germline V gene data show CDR1 as SGDLS and CDR2 as YYNGEE. The V segment lost 3 bases and the J segment 3 bases; nucleotides outside the gene matches: 2. The CDR3 nucleotides read TGTGCCAGCAGCGCAGGGACAGGGGGCTACGAGCAGTACTTC. Amino acid sequence: CASSAGTGGYEQYF.

V usage is TRBV6-5 and J usage is TRBJ2-7, with 10 bases lining up with TRBD2. The germline CDR1 and CDR2 sequences are MNHEY and SVGAGI. V was clipped by 6 bases and J by 3 bases; unmatched bases: 5. The CDR3 is 14 residues long. The DNA for the CDR3 is TGTGCCAGCAGCTCAAGCGGGAGGGGCTACGAGCAGTACTTC. Translating it yields CASSSSGRGYEQYF.